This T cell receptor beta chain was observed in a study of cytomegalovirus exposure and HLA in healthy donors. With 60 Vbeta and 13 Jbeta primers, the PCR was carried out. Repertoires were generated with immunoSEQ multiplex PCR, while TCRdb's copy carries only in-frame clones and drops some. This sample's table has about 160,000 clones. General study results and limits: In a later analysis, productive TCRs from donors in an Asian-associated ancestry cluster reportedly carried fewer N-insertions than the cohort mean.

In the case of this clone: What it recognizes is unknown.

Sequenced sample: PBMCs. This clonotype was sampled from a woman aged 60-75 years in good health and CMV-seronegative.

The CDR3 sequence: CASSFRTSGGYNEQFF. Here the CDR3 DNA reads TGTGCCAGCAGCTTTCGGACTAGCGGGGGGTACAATGAGCAGTTCTTC. The rearrangement joins TRBV7-2 to TRBJ2-1, with TRBD2 matching 14 bases. The ends lost 3 bases at V and 4 bases at J; junction bases unmatched: 2. The CDR3 is 16 amino acids. Germline-derived CDR1 and CDR2 are SGHTA and FQGNSA.